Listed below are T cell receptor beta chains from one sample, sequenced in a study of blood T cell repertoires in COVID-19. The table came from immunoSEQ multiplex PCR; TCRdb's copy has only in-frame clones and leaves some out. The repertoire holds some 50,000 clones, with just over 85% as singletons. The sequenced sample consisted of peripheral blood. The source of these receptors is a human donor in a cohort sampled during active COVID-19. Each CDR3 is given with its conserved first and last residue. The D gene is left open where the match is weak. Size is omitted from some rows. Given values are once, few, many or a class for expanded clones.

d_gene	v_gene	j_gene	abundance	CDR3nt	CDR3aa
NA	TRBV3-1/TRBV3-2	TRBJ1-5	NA	TGTGCCAGCTCCCATGGAGATCAGCCCCAGCATTTT	CASSHGDQPQHF
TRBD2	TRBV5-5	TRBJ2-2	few	TGTGCCAGCAGCCTGCGACTAGCGGGGTCCACCGGGGAGCTGTTTTTT	CASSLRLAGSTGELFF
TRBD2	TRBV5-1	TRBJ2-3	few	TGCGCCAGCAGCTCTGCCGGGACTAGCGGGGGGGCCGGGTCGGATACGCAGTATTTT	CASSSAGTSGGAGSDTQYF
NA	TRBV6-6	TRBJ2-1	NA	TGTGCCAGCAGTTACGGCGGGAACTACAATGAGCAGTTCTTC	CASSYGGNYNEQFF
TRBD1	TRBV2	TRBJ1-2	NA	TGTGCCAGCACCTCGCCTCGGACAGGCTGGAACTATGGCTACACCTTC	CASTSPRTGWNYGYTF
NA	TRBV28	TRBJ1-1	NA	TGTGCCAGCAGTTTAAACGGGGTAGCTTTCTTT	CASSLNGVAFF
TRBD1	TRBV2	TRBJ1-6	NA	TGTGCCAGCATTAAGGACAGGGCGGGTTCACCCCTCCACTTT	CASIKDRAGSPLHF
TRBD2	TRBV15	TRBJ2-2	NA	TGTGCCACCAGCGACCGATTAGCGGGGGGGGCTTTTTATACGCTGTTTTTT	CATSDRLAGGAFYTLFF
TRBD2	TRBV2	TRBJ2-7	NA	TGTGCCAGCAGTGAAGTTGGCGGGGGGACCTACGAGCAGTACTTC	CASSEVGGGTYEQYF
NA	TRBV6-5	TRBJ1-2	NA	TGTGCCACCACACACCCCGGGGGGGGGTCTGGCTACACCTTC	CATTHPGGGSGYTF
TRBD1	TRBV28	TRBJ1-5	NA	TGTGCCAGCAGTTTTGGGACAGGGGGTCAGCCCCAGCATTTT	CASSFGTGGQPQHF
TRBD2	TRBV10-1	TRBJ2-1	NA	TGCGCCAGCAGTGAGCTAGCGGAAGGCTACAATGAGCAGTTCTTC	CASSELAEGYNEQFF
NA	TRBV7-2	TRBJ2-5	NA	TGTGCCAGCAGCTTTAACAGGGAAGAGACCCAGTACTTC	CASSFNREETQYF
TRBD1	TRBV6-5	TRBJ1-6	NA	TGTGCCAGCAGTTTGGACAGGGAAAATTCACCCCTCCACTTT	CASSLDRENSPLHF
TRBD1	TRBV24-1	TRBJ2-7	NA	TGTGCCACCAGTGATCCGGGACAGGGGTCCTACGAGCAGTACTTC	CATSDPGQGSYEQYF
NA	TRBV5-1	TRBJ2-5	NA	TGCGCCAGCAGCTTGGCGCCAGGAGGATGGGAGACCCAGTACTTC	CASSLAPGGWETQYF
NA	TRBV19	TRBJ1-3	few	TGTGCCAGTGGACTGGACCCTGGAAACACCATATATTTT	CASGLDPGNTIYF
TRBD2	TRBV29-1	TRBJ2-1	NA	TGCAGCGTTGCCTCGCTAGCGGGGAGTGATGAGCAGTTCTTC	CSVASLAGSDEQFF
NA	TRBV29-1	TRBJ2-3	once	TGCAGCGTTGTTGAGGTAGTTAGCACAGATACGCAGTATTTT	CSVVEVVSTDTQYF
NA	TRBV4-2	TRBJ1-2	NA	TGTGCCAGCAGCCAACCTGGACAGACCTATGGCTACACCTTC	CASSQPGQTYGYTF
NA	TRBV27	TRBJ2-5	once	TGTGCCAGCAGTTTAGGGGCGGTGGAGACCCAGTACTTC	CASSLGAVETQYF
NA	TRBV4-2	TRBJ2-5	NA	TGTGCCAGCAGCCGAGCGGAAAACCAAGAGACCCAGTACTTC	CASSRAENQETQYF
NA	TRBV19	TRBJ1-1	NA	TGTGCCAGTAGTATGGCCAGGGAGGAAACTGAAGCTTTCTTT	CASSMAREETEAFF
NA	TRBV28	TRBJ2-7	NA	TGTGCCAGCAGGACTGCGGGGACAGGCGGGAGCTACGAGCAGTACTTC	CASRTAGTGGSYEQYF
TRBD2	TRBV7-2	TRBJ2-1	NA	TGTGCCAGCAGCCTAGCCTGGAGCGGGGGGTACAATGAGCAGTTCTTC	CASSLAWSGGYNEQFF
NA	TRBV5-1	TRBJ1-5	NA	TGCGCCAGCAGCGGTAGTCGGGACAAAAGGACGAAGGGGAGCAATCAGCCCCAGCATTTT	CASSGSRDKRTKGSNQPQHF
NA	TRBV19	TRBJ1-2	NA	TGTGCCAGTAGTCGAGGGCAGGGAGGTAGCTATGGCTACACCTTC	CASSRGQGGSYGYTF
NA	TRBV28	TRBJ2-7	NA	TGTGCCAGCACGAGTCCAGGGAGGCTCTACGAGCAGTACTTC	CASTSPGRLYEQYF
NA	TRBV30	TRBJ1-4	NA	TGTGCCTGGAGTGTTTCGGGTGCAACTAATGAAAAACTGTTTTTT	CAWSVSGATNEKLFF
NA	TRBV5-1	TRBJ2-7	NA	TGCGCCAGCACCGAGGTGACCCACTCCTACGAGCAGTACTTC	CASTEVTHSYEQYF
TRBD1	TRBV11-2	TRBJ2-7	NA	TGTGCCAGCAGCTTAAGCGACAGGGGGGGCGAGCAGTACTTC	CASSLSDRGGEQYF
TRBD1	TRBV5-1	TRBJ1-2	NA	TGCGCCAGCAGCTTCGAGACAGGGGGCCCTGGCTACACCTTC	CASSFETGGPGYTF
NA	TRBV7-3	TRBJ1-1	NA	TGTGCCAGCAGCCCGGGACACTCTGAAGCTTTCTTT	CASSPGHSEAFF
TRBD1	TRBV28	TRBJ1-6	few	TGTGCCAGCAGTCCATGGACCGGGGACAGGTATTCACCCCTCCACTTT	CASSPWTGDRYSPLHF
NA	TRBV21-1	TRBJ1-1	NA	TGTGCCAGCAGCAAAGGAGGAGGTAGGAGGAACACTGAAGCTTTCTTT	CASSKGGGRRNTEAFF
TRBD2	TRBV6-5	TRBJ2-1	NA	TGTGCCAGCAGTTACGGACTAGCGGCCAATGAGCAGTTCTTC	CASSYGLAANEQFF
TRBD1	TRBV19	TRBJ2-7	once	TGTGCCAGTAAGGGACAGGTCTCCTACGAGCAGTACTTC	CASKGQVSYEQYF
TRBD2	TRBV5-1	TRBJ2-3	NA	TGCGCCAGCAGCTGGGACCGGGGAGCGGGGCGCACAGATACGCAGTATTTT	CASSWDRGAGRTDTQYF
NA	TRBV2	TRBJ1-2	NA	TGTGCCAGCAGCCCCGGTAGGGGTGATGGCTACACCTTC	CASSPGRGDGYTF
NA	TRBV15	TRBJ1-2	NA	TGTGCCACCAGCAGAGCAGGGAATGGCTACACCTTC	CATSRAGNGYTF
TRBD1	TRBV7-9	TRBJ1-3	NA	TGTGCCAGCAGCAACCGGGACAGCCATTCTGGAAACACCATATATTTT	CASSNRDSHSGNTIYF
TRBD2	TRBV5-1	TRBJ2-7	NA	TGCGCCAGCAGCTCTGCAGGGACTAGCGGTTTCGAGCAGTACTTC	CASSSAGTSGFEQYF
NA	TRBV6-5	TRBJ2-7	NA	TGTGCCAGCAGTTACCAACGGGACAACTACGAGCAGTACTTC	CASSYQRDNYEQYF
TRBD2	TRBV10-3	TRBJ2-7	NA	TGTGCCATCAGCGAACTCCTAGCGGGGGGCTGGAGCTCCTACGAGCAGTACTTC	CAISELLAGGWSSYEQYF
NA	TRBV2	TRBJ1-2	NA	TGTGCCAGCAGCGCACAAAGAAGGAGCCATGGCTACACCTTC	CASSAQRRSHGYTF
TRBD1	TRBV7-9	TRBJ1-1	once	TGTGCCAGCAGCTTAGGAGTGGGGACAGGGGGAATGAACACTGAAGCTTTCTTT	CASSLGVGTGGMNTEAFF
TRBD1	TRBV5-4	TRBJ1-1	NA	TGTGCCAGCAGGACAGGGGGCAGGACTGAAGCTTTCTTT	CASRTGGRTEAFF
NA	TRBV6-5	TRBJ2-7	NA	TGTGCCAGCAGTCCTCGGACTCCGTCCTACGAGCAGTACTTC	CASSPRTPSYEQYF
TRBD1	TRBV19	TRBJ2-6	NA	TGTGCCAGTAGTATAGCTGCCTCCGGGACAGGGAGCTCTGGGGCCAACGTCCTGACTTTC	CASSIAASGTGSSGANVLTF
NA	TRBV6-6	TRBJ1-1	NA	TGTGCCAGCAGTTACGGGCAGGGCTTAATGAACACTGAAGCTTTCTTT	CASSYGQGLMNTEAFF
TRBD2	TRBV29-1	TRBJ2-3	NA	TGCAGCGTTGAAGGGACTAGCGGGCTGAGCACAGATACGCAGTATTTT	CSVEGTSGLSTDTQYF
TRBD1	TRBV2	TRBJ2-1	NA	TGTGCCACCGAGAAGCACACAGGGGGTTTTAACAATGAGCAGTTCTTC	CATEKHTGGFNNEQFF
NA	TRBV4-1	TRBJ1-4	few	TGCGCCAGCAGCCAGCCGGAGGTCCCAACTAATGAAAAACTGTTTTTT	CASSQPEVPTNEKLFF
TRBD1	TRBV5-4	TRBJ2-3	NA	TGTGCCAGCAGCTTGGCTTCGACAGGGAAAAAGTTTGATACGCAGTATTTT	CASSLASTGKKFDTQYF